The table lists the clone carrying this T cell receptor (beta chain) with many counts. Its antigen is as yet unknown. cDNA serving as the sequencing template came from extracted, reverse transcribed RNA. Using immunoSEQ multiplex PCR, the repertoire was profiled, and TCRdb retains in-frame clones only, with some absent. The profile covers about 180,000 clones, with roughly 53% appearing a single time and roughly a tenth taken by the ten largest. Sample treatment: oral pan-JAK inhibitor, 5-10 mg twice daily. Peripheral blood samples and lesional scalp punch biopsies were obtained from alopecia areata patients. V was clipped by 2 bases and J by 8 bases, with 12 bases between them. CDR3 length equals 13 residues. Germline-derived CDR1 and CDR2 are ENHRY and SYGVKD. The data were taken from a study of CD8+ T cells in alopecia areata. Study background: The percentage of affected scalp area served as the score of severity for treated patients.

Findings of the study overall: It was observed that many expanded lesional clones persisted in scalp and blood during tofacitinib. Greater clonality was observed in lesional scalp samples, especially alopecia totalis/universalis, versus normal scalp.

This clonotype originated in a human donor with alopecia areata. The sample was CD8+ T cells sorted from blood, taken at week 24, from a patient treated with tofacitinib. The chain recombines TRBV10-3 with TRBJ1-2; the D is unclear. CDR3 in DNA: TGTGCCATCAGTGAGAATGGTCAGGCCGGCTACACCTTC. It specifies CAISENGQAGYTF.